The present entry profiles one TCR beta chain with its context. The antigen remains unidentified. Germline CDR1 reads GTSNPN; CDR2 reads SVGIG (reference sequence). Trimming shortened V by 4 bases and J by 0 bases, and 19 bases separated the two germline ends. CDR3 length: 17 amino acids. Sequenced by immunoSEQ multiplex PCR; TCRdb stores in-frame clones only, minus some. The table includes approximately 18,000 clones, around nine tenths detected once. This entry is derived from a study of graft-versus-host responses after intestinal transplantation. Study context: Anti-thymocyte globulin was used for induction in all recipients, who then took tacrolimus and steroids for 3 to 4 years. Whole-study findings and limits: Within the allografts of patients who had graft-donor T cell macrochimerism, graft-versus-host to host-versus-graft clonal ratios were high. GvH clones surfaced in recipient marrow, some emerging earlier in ileum or blood.

The chain is built from TRBV30 and TRBJ2-1, with a tentative D call TRBD2 (5 bases). The source was PBMCs, collected less than 240 days after intestinal transplant. The clonotype was recovered from a human patient who received an intestinal transplant, so some T cells may come from the graft donor. CDR3 loop: CAWKRMFGIFSYNEQFF. CDR3 coding DNA: TGTGCCTGGAAGAGGATGTTCGGGATTTTCTCCTACAATGAGCAGTTCTTC.